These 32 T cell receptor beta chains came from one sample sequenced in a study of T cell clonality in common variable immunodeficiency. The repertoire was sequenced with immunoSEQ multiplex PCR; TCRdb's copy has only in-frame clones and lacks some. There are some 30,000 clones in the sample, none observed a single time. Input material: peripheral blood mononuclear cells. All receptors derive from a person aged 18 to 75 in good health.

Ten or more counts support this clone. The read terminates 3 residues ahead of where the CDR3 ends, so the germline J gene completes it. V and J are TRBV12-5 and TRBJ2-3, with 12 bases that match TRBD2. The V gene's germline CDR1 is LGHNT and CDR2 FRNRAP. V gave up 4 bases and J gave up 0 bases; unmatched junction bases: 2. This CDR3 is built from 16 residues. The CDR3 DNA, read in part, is TGTGCTAGTGGTTCGCTAGCGGGAGGGAGCACAGATACG. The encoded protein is CASGSLAGGSTDT. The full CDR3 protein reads CASGSLAGGSTDTQYF.

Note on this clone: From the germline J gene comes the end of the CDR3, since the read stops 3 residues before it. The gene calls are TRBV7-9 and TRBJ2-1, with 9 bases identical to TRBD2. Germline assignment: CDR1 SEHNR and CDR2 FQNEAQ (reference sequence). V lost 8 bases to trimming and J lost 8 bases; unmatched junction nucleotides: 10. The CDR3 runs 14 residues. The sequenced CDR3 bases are TGTGCCAGCCGCGGGAGGGCCGGGGGGGATGAG. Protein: CASRGRAGGDE. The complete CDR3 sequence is CASRGRAGGDEQFF.

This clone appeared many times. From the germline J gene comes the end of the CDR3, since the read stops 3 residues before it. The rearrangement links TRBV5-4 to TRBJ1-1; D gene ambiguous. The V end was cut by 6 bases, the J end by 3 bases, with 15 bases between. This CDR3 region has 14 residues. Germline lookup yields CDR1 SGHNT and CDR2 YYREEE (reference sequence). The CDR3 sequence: CASTLGLRDTEAFF. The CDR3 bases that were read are TGTGCCAGCACCCTGGGTCTTCGGGACACTGAA.

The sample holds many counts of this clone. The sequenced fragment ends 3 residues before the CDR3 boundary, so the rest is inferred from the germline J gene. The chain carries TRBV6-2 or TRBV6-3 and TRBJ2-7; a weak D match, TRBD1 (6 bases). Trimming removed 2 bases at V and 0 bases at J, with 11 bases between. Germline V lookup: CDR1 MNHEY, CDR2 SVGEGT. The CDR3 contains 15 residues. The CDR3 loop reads CASSYAGQTSYEQYF. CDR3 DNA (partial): TGTGCCAGCAGTTACGCCGGACAGACCTCCTACGAG.

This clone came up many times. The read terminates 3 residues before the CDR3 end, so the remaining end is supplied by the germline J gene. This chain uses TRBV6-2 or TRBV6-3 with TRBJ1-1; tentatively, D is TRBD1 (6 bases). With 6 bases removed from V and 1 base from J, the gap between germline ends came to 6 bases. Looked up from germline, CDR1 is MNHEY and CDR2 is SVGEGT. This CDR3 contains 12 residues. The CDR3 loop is CASRTGNTEAFF. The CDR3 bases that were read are TGTGCCAGCAGGACAGGGAACACTGAA.

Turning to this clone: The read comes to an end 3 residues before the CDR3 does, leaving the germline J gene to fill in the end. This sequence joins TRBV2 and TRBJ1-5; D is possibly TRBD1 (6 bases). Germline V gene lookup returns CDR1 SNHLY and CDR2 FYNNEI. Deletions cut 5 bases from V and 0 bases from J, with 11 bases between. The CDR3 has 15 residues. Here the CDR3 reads CASSLQGSSNQPQHF. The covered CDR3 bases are TGTGCCAGCAGTTTACAGGGAAGTAGCAATCAGCCC.

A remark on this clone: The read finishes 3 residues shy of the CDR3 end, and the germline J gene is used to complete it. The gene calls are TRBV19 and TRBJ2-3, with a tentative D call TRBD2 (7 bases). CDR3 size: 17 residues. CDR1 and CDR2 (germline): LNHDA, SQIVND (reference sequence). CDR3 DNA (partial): TGTGCCAGTAGTATGGGTCAGCTCACGGGGGGCAATCAGCCG. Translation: CASSMGQLTGGNQP. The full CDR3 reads CASSMGQLTGGNQPQYF.

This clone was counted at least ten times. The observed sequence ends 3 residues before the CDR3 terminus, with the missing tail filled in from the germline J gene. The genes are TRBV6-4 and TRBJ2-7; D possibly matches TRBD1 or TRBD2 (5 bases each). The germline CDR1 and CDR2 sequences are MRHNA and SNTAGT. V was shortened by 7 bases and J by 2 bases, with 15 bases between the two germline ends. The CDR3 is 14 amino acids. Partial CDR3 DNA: TGTGCCAGCACGAGGGGTGAACCTACCTACGAG. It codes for CASTRGEPTYE. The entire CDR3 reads CASTRGEPTYEQYF.

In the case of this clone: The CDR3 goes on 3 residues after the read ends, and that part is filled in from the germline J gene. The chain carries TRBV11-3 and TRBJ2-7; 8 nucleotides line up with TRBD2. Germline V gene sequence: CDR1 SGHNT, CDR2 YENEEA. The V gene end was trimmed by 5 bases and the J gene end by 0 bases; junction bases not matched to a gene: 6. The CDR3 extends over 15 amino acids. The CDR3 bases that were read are TGTGCCAGCAGCACCGGACTAGCTCTCTCCTACGAG. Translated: CASSTGLALSYE. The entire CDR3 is CASSTGLALSYEQYF.

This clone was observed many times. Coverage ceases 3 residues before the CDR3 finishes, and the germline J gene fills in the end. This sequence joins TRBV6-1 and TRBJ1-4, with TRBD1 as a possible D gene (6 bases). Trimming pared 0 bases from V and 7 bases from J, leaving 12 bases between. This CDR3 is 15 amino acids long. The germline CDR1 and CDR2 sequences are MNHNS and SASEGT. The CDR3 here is CASSEARGGLEKLFF. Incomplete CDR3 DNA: TGTGCCAGCAGTGAAGCGAGGGGGGGGCTTGAAAAA.

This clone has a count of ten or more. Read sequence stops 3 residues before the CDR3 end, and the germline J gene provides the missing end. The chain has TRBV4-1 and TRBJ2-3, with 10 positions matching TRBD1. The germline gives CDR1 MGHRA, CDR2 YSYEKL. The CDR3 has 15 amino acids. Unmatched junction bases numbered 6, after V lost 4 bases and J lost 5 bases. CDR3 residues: CASSLRTGGIDTQYF. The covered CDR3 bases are TGCGCCAGCAGCCTACGGACAGGGGGAATAGATACG.

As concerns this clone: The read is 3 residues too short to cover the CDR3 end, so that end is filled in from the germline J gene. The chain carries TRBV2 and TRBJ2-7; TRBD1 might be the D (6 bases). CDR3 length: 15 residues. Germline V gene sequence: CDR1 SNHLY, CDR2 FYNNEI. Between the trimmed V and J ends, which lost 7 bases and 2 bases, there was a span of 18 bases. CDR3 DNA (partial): TGTGCCAGCAATGGGGGCCAGGGACCTACCTACGAG. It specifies CASNGGQGPTYE. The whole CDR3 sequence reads CASNGGQGPTYEQYF.

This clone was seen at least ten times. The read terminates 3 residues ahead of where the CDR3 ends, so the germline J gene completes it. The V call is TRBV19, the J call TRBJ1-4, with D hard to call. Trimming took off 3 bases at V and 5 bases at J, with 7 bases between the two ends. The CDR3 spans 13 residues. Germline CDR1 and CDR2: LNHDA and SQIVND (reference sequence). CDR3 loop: CASSMTRNEKLFF. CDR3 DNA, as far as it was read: TGTGCCAGTAGTATGACAAGAAATGAAAAA.

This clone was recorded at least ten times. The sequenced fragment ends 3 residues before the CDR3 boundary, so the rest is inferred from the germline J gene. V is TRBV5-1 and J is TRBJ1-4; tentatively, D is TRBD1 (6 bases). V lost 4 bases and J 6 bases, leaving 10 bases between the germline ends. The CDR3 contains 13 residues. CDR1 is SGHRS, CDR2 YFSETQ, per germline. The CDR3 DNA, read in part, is TGCGCCAGCAGCGTCAGACAGGATGAAAAA. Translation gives CASSVRQDEK. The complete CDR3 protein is CASSVRQDEKLFF.

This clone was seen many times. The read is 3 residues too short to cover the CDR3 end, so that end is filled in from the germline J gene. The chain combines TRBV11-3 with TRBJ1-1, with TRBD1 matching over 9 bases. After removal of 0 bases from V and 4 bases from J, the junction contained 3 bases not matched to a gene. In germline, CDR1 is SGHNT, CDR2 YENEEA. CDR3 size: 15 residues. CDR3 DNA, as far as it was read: TGTGCCAGCAGCTTAGAGGGACAGGGTCCCACTGAA. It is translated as CASSLEGQGPTE. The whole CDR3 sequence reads CASSLEGQGPTEAFF.

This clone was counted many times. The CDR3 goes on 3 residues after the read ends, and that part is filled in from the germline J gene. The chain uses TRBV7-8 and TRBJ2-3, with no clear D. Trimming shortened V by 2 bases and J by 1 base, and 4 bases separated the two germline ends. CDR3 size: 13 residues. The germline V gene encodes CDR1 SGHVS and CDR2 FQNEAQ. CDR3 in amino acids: CASSLFGTDTQYF. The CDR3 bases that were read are TGTGCCAGCAGCTTATTCGGCACAGATACG. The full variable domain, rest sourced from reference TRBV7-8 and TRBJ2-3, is GAGVSQSPRYKVAKRGQDVALRCDPISGHVSLFWYQQALGQGPEFLTYFQNEAQLDKSGLPSDRFFAERPEGSVSTLKIQRTQQEDSAVYLCASSLFGTDTQYFGPGTRLTVL.

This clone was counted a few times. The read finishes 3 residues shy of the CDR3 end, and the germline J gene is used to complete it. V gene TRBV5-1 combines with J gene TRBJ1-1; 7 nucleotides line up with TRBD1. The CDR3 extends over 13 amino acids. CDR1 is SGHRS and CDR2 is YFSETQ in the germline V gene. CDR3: CASSIQGKYEAFF. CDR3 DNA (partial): TGCGCCAGCAGCATACAGGGGAAGTACGAA.

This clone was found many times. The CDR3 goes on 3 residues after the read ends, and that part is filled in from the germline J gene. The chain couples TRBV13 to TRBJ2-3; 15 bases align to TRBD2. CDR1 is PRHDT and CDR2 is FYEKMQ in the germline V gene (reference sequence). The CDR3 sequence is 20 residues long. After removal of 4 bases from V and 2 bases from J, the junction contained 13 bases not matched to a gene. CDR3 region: CASSYLAGLAGGVLTDTQYF. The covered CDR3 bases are TGTGCCAGCAGCTATCTTGCGGGACTAGCGGGAGGAGTCCTCACAGATACG.

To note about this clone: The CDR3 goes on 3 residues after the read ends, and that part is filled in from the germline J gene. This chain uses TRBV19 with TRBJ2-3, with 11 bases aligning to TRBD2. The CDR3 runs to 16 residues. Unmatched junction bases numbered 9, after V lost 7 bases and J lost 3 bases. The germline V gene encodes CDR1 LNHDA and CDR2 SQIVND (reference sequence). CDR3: CASKFSGRAGTDTQYF. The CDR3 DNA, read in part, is TGTGCCAGTAAGTTTAGCGGGAGGGCCGGAACAGATACG.

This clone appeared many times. CDR3 loop: CASSATWGVNQPQHF. CDR3 DNA, as far as it was read: TGTGCCAGTAGCGCGACCTGGGGGGTAAATCAGCCC. The V call is TRBV19, the J call TRBJ1-5; D possibly corresponds to TRBD1 (5 bases). The read ends 3 residues before the CDR3 terminus; that terminus is restored from the germline J gene. Germline V gene data show CDR1 as LNHDA and CDR2 as SQIVND (reference sequence). Trimming took off 6 bases at V and 4 bases at J, with 16 bases between the two ends. There are 15 residues in the CDR3.

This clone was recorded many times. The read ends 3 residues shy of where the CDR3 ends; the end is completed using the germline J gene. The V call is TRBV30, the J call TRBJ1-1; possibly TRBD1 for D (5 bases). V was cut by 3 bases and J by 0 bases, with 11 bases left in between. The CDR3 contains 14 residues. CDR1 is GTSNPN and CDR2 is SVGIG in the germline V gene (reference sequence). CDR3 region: CAWSQGLLNTEAFF. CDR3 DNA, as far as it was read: TGTGCCTGGAGCCAGGGACTGCTGAACACTGAA. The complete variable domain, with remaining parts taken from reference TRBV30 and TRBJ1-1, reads SQTIHQWPATLVQPVGSPLSLECTVEGTSNPNLYWYRQAAGRGLQLLFYSVGIGQISSEVPQNLSASRPQDRQFILSSKKLLLSDSGFYLCAWSQGLLNTEAFFGQGTRLTVV.

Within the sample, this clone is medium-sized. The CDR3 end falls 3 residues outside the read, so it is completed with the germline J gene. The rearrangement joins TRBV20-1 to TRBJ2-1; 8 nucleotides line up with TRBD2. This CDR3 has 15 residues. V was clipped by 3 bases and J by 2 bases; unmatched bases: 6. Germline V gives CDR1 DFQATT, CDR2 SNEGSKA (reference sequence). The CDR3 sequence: CSASGETSAYNEQFF. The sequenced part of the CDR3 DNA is TGCAGTGCTAGTGGCGAGACTAGCGCCTACAATGAG.

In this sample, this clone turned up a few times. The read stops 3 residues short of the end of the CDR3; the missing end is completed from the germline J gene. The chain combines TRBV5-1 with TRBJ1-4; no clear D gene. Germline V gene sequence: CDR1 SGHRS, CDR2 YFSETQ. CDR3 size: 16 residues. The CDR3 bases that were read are TGCGCCAGCAGCTTGGCCGTGGGCTCCTATAATTCACCA. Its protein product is CASSLAVGSYNSP. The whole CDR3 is CASSLAVGSYNSPLFF.

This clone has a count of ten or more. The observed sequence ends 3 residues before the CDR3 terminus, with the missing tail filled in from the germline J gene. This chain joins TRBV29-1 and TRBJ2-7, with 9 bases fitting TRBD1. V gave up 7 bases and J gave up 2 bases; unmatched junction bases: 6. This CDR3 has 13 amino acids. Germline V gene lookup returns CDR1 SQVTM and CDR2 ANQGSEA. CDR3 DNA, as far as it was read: TGCAGCGGAGGAGGACAGGGGACCTACGAG. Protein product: CSGGGQGTYE. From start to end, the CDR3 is CSGGGQGTYEQYF.

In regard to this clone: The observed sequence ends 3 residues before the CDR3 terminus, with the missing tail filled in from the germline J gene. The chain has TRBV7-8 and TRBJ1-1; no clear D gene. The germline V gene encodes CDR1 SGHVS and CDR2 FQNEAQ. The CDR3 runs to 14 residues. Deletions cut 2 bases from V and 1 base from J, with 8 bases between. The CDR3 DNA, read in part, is TGTGCCAGCAGCTTATTTGCAGGGAACACTGAA. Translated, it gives CASSLFAGNTE. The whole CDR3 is CASSLFAGNTEAFF.

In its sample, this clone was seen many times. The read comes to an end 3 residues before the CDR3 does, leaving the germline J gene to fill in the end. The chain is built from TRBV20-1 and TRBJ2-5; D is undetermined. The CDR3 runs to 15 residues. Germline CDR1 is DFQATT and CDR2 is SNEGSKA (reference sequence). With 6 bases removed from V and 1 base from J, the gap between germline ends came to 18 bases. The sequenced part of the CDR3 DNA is TGCAGTGCCCCCGGTCTAGGTAGACCCCAAGAGACC. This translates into CSAPGLGRPQET. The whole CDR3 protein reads CSAPGLGRPQETQYF.

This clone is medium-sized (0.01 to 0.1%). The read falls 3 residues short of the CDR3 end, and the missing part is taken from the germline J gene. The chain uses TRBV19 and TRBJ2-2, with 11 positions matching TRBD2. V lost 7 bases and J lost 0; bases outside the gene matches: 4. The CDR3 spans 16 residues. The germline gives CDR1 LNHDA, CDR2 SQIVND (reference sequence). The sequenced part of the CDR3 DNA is TGTGCCAGTACTAGCGGGAGGTGGGCGAACACCGGGGAG. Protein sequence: CASTSGRWANTGE. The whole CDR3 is CASTSGRWANTGELFF.

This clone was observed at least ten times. The CDR3 here is CASSIWQGVDNEQFF. The part of the CDR3 DNA that was read is TGTGCCAGTAGTATATGGCAGGGGGTGGACAATGAG. The chain recombines TRBV19 with TRBJ2-1; 7 bases map to TRBD1. Sequencing ends 3 residues short of the CDR3 end; the germline J gene provides the rest. The trim removed 2 bases at V and 5 bases at J, leaving 6 bases unmatched. The germline V gene encodes CDR1 LNHDA and CDR2 SQIVND (reference sequence). There are 15 residues in the CDR3. Full variable domain (outside the CDR3, taken from reference TRBV19 and TRBJ2-1): DGGITQSPKYLFRKEGQNVTLSCEQNLNHDAMYWYRQDPGQGLRLIYYSQIVNDFQKGDIAEGYSVSREKKESFPLTVTSAQKNPTAFYLCASSIWQGVDNEQFFGPGTRLTVL.

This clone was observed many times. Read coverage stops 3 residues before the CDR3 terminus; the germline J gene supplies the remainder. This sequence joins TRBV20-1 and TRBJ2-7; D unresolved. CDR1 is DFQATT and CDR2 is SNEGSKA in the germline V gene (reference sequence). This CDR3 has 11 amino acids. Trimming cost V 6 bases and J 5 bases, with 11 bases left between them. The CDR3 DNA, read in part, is TGCAGTGCCAGAAGGTTCGACGAG. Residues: CSARRFDE. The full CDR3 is CSARRFDEQYF.

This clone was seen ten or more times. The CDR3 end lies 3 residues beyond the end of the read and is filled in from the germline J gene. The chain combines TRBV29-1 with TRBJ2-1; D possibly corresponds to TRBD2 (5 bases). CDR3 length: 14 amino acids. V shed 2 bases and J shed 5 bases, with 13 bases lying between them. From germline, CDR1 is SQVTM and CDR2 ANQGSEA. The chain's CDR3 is CSVEPPGRHNEQFF. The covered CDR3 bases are TGCAGCGTTGAACCACCGGGGAGACACAATGAG.

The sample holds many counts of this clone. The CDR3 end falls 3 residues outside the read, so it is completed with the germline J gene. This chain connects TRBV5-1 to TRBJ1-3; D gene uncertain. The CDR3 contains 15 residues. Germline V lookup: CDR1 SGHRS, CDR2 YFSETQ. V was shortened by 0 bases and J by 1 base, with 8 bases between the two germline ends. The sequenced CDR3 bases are TGCGCCAGCAGCTTGGGAGGGTCGTCTGGAAACACC. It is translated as CASSLGGSSGNT. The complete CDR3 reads CASSLGGSSGNTIYF.

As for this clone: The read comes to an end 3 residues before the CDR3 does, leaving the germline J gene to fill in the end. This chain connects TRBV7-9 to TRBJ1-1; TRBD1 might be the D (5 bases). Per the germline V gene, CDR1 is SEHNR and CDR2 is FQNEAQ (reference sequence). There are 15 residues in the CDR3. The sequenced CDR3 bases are TGTGCCAGCAGCTTAGTGCCAGGGTCGGTAGACGAG. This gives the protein CASSLVPGSVDE. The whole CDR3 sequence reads CASSLVPGSVDEAFF. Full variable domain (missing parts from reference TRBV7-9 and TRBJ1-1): DTGVSQNPRHKITKRGQNVTFRCDPISEHNRLYWYRQTLGQGPEFLTYFQNEAQLEKSRLLSDRFSAERPKGSFSTLEIQRTEQGDSAMYLCASSLVPGSVDEAFFGQGTRLTVV.